The 5 T cell receptor beta chains in this list originate from one sample, sequenced in a study of brain metastases from non-small cell lung cancer. Repertoires were generated with immunoSEQ multiplex PCR, while TCRdb's copy carries only in-frame clones and drops some. The data show about 2,600 clones, 80% to 90% seen once. The sample comprised primary lung tumor tissue. The receptors were gathered from a donor aged 40 or older with non-small cell lung cancer.

The rearrangement links TRBV7-9 to TRBJ1-2, with D hard to call. Germline V gene data show CDR1 as SEHNR and CDR2 as FQNEAQ (reference sequence). Trimming took off 4 bases at V and 8 bases at J, with 14 bases between the two ends. The CDR3 covers 13 residues. CDR3 sequence (DNA): TGTGCCAGCAGCTCCCCCAGGCGAGAGGGCTACACCTTC. It is translated as CASSSPRREGYTF.

The count of this clone is one. The chain couples TRBV2 to TRBJ1-4; D unclear. The germline V and J ends were trimmed by 7 bases and 10 bases, with 7 bases remaining between them. The CDR3 runs 10 residues. CDR1 and CDR2 from the germline V gene are SNHLY and FYNNEI. The CDR3 is CASMMVKLFF. The CDR3 DNA follows: TGTGCCAGCATGATGGTAAAACTGTTTTTT. The full variable domain, rest sourced from reference TRBV2 and TRBJ1-4, is EPEVTQTPSHQVTQMGQEVILRCVPISNHLYFYWYRQILGQKVEFLVSFYNNEISEKSEIFDDQFSVERPDGSNFTLKIRSTKLEDSAMYFCASMMVKLFFGSGTQLSVL.

V is TRBV7-2 and J is TRBJ1-1; a possible D gene is TRBD1 (5 bases). Per germline, CDR1 SGHTA and CDR2 FQGNSA. CDR3 length: 14 amino acids. V dropped 5 bases and J dropped 1 base, with 11 bases sitting between them. CDR3 in DNA: TGTGCCAGCAGCCCCCATAGGGGGAACACTGAAGCTTTCTTT. Encoded protein: CASSPHRGNTEAFF.

The chain combines TRBV9 with TRBJ2-3; 11 positions agree with TRBD2. Germline loops: CDR1 SGDLS, CDR2 YYNGEE. The CDR3 runs 14 residues. The ends lost 3 bases at V and 9 bases at J; junction bases unmatched: 6. This chain's CDR3 is CASSGLAGQGTQYF. The CDR3 DNA reads as TGTGCCAGCAGCGGACTAGCGGGACAGGGCACGCAGTATTTT.

J is TRBJ2-1 and V is TRBV3-1 (or the pseudogene TRBV3-2), with 15 positions matching TRBD2. CDR3 length equals 18 residues. With 4 bases clipped from V and 5 bases from J, the junction kept 9 bases outside the gene matches. Looked up from germline, CDR1 is LGHDT and CDR2 is YNNKEL (reference sequence). The CDR3: CASSPGTSGRYWDNEQFF. The CDR3 bases are TGTGCCAGCAGCCCCGGGACTAGCGGGAGGTACTGGGACAATGAGCAGTTCTTC.